This is a list of T cell receptor beta chains from one sample in a study of blood T cell repertoires in COVID-19. Assay: immunoSEQ multiplex PCR; the TCRdb copy retains only in-frame clones and omits some. The repertoire has about 130,000 clones, around nine tenths of them found once; the top ten carry approximately 10%. Sequenced input: peripheral blood. The receptor source for this set is a woman in her seventies with COVID-19, enrolled during active disease. Each CDR3 is given with its conserved first and last residue. D genes are given only for firm matches. Expanded clones are given a class, and other clones once, few, many or no size at all.

j_gene | d_gene | v_gene | abundance | CDR3aa | CDR3nt
TRBJ2-5 | TRBD2 | TRBV10-2 | NA | CASSESPSGVGETQYF | TGCGCCAGCAGTGAGTCGCCTAGCGGGGTCGGGGAGACCCAGTACTTC
TRBJ1-1 | TRBD1 | TRBV6-5 | NA | CASSSRDRGINTEAFF | TGTGCCAGCAGTTCCCGGGACAGGGGGATAAACACTGAAGCTTTCTTT
TRBJ2-7 | TRBD1 | TRBV14 | NA | CASSPRGYEQYF | TGTGCCAGCAGCCCCAGGGGGTACGAGCAGTACTTC
TRBJ1-1 | NA | TRBV2 | NA | CASQTEGGVVAFF | TGTGCCAGCCAAACCGAAGGGGGGGTGGTAGCTTTCTTT
TRBJ1-4 | NA | TRBV28 | NA | CASSFYFLGGGEKLFF | TGTGCCAGCAGTTTTTATTTTTTGGGGGGAGGTGAAAAACTGTTTTTT
TRBJ1-1 | NA | TRBV11-2 | NA | CASTRLILNTEAFF | TGTGCCAGCACACGACTGATTTTGAACACTGAAGCTTTCTTT
TRBJ2-3 | TRBD1 | TRBV6-5 | few | CASRPGDRSIDTQYF | TGTGCCAGCAGACCCGGGGACAGAAGCATAGATACGCAGTATTTT
TRBJ1-1 | NA | TRBV28 | NA | CASSSPGSPNTEAFF | TGTGCCAGCAGTTCTCCGGGGTCCCCGAACACTGAAGCTTTCTTT
TRBJ1-1 | NA | TRBV19 | NA | CASSAGGSNTEAFF | TGTGCCAGTAGTGCGGGAGGATCGAACACTGAAGCTTTCTTT
TRBJ2-7 | TRBD1 | TRBV15 | once | CATSRVRQGINYEQYF | TGTGCCACCAGCAGAGTTCGACAGGGGATTAACTACGAGCAGTACTTC
TRBJ1-3 | TRBD1 | TRBV18 | few | CASSLGTGRNTIYF | TGTGCCAGCTCCCTAGGGACAGGGCGAAACACCATATATTTT
TRBJ2-3 | NA | TRBV5-1 | NA | CASSLEGNRADTQYF | TGCGCCAGCAGCTTGGAGGGGAATAGGGCAGATACGCAGTATTTT
TRBJ1-3 | TRBD1 | TRBV2 | NA | CASSGDRGPGNTIYF | TGTGCCAGCAGTGGGGACAGGGGGCCTGGAAACACCATATATTTT
TRBJ2-5 | TRBD1 | TRBV18 | once | CASSQNRDRQETQYF | TGTGCCAGCTCACAAAATCGGGACAGACAAGAGACCCAGTACTTC
TRBJ2-1 | NA | TRBV28 | NA | CASSSSTSSAGEQFF | TGTGCCAGCAGTTCCTCTACTTCTAGCGCAGGTGAGCAGTTCTTC
TRBJ1-3 | NA | TRBV21-1 | NA | CASSTPTPEVVISGNTIYF | TGTGCCAGCAGCACCCCCACGCCCGAGGTAGTCATCTCTGGAAACACCATATATTTT
TRBJ2-2 | NA | TRBV9 | NA | CASSVQNTGELFF | TGTGCCAGCAGCGTACAGAACACCGGGGAGCTGTTTTTT
TRBJ1-5 | TRBD1 | TRBV18 | NA | CASSEGQGHQPQHF | TGTGCCAGCTCAGAAGGACAGGGTCATCAGCCCCAGCATTTT
TRBJ1-5 | NA | TRBV10-1 | few | CASSESSGTQPQHF | TGCGCCAGCAGTGAGTCGAGTGGTACCCAGCCCCAGCATTTT
TRBJ1-5 | TRBD1 | TRBV2 | NA | CASSSDRVGNQPQHF | TGTGCCAGCTCCTCCGACAGGGTTGGCAATCAGCCCCAGCATTTT
TRBJ1-1 | NA | TRBV6-2/TRBV6-3 | NA | CASSRGDLNTEAFF | TGTGCCAGCAGTCGCGGGGATCTGAACACTGAAGCTTTCTTT
TRBJ2-5 | TRBD2 | TRBV5-4 | NA | CASSPGGGNGETQYF | TGTGCCAGCAGCCCTGGCGGGGGGAACGGTGAGACCCAGTACTTC
TRBJ1-2 | NA | TRBV30 | NA | CAWSGGDLYGYTF | TGTGCCTGGAGTGGGGGGGACCTCTATGGCTACACCTTC
TRBJ2-1 | TRBD2 | TRBV6-4 | NA | CASRLLAGSYNEQFF | TGTGCCAGCAGATTACTAGCGGGGTCTTACAATGAGCAGTTCTTC
TRBJ1-2 | NA | TRBV5-5 | NA | CASSQVFDYGYTF | TGTGCCAGCAGCCAGGTTTTTGACTATGGCTACACCTTC
TRBJ1-2 | TRBD1 | TRBV5-1 | NA | CASSLGAGTGRGYTF | TGCGCCAGCAGCTTGGGAGCCGGGACAGGGAGGGGCTACACCTTC
TRBJ1-2 | TRBD1 | TRBV3-1/TRBV3-2 | NA | CASSQVGQLNYGYTF | TGTGCCAGCAGCCAAGTGGGACAGCTTAACTATGGCTACACCTTC
TRBJ1-2 | NA | TRBV10-3 | NA | CATGQGTGGYTF | TGTGCCACGGGGCAGGGGACGGGGGGCTACACCTTC
TRBJ2-5 | TRBD1 | TRBV15 | once | CATSKGAVMETQYF | TGTGCCACCAGCAAGGGGGCGGTTATGGAGACCCAGTACTTC
TRBJ2-6 | TRBD1 | TRBV9 | NA | CASSPGQGESGANVLTF | TGTGCCAGCAGCCCAGGACAGGGGGAATCTGGGGCCAACGTCCTGACTTTC
TRBJ2-1 | TRBD1 | TRBV3-1/TRBV3-2 | NA | CASSQARDRGSEQFF | TGTGCCAGCAGCCAAGCTAGGGACAGGGGTTCAGAGCAGTTCTTC
TRBJ2-4 | TRBD2 | TRBV7-3 | NA | CASSLLIAGGANIQYF | TGTGCCAGCAGCTTACTGATCGCGGGGGGTGCAAACATTCAGTACTTC
TRBJ1-4 | NA | TRBV3-1/TRBV3-2 | NA | CASSQAGPNEKLFF | TGTGCCAGCAGCCAGGCGGGGCCTAATGAAAAACTGTTTTTT
TRBJ2-5 | TRBD2 | TRBV29-1 | many | CRVGGLGGGETQYF | TGCCGCGTGGGGGGACTGGGGGGGGGAGAGACCCAGTACTTC
TRBJ2-1 | TRBD2 | TRBV5-5 | NA | CASSLARTSVEQFF | TGTGCCAGCAGCTTGGCAAGAACTAGCGTCGAGCAGTTCTTC
TRBJ2-4 | TRBD2 | TRBV7-9 | NA | CASSSERGINIQYF | TGTGCCAGCAGCTCCGAGCGGGGGATAAACATTCAGTACTTC
TRBJ1-1 | TRBD1 | TRBV5-1 | NA | CASSLLGGLLSTEAFF | TGCGCCAGCAGCTTGTTAGGGGGCTTGTTGAGTACTGAAGCTTTCTTT
TRBJ2-5 | TRBD1 | TRBV28 | NA | CASNQGAQETQYF | TGTGCCAGCAACCAGGGGGCGCAGGAGACCCAGTACTTC
TRBJ1-2 | NA | TRBV7-9 | NA | CASSTSRTDYGYTF | TGTGCCAGCAGCACATCCCGGACAGACTATGGCTACACCTTC
TRBJ2-5 | NA | TRBV7-7 | NA | CASSLVLSPYQETQYF | TGTGCTAGCAGCTTAGTACTATCCCCGTACCAAGAGACCCAGTACTTC
TRBJ2-3 | TRBD2 | TRBV2 | NA | CASSIAGGGPGTQYF | TGTGCCAGCAGTATAGCGGGGGGGGGCCCCGGTACGCAGTATTTT
TRBJ2-3 | NA | TRBV24-1 | NA | CATAREGVRTDTQYF | TGTGCCACTGCCCGCGAGGGTGTAAGGACAGATACGCAGTATTTT